Sequencing of this TCR beta chain was carried out in a study of control samples from healthy donors and cancer patients. Germline loops: CDR1 MNHEY, CDR2 SMNVEV (reference sequence). V was pared by 5 bases and J by 0 bases, with 16 bases between. The CDR3 spans 16 residues. The assay was immunoSEQ multiplex PCR, and TCRdb's table has in-frame clones only and misses some. The top ten hold over 10% of the sample, which has some 120,000 clones, around nine tenths seen once. This chain links TRBV27 with TRBJ1-1, with a weak D call TRBD1 (5 bases). This receptor was identified in a man aged 25 to 40 in good health. Sequences were obtained from blood. The CDR3 region is CASSPRQLSMNTEAFF. For the CDR3, the DNA is TGTGCCAGCAGTCCCAGACAGCTAAGCATGAACACTGAAGCTTTCTTT.